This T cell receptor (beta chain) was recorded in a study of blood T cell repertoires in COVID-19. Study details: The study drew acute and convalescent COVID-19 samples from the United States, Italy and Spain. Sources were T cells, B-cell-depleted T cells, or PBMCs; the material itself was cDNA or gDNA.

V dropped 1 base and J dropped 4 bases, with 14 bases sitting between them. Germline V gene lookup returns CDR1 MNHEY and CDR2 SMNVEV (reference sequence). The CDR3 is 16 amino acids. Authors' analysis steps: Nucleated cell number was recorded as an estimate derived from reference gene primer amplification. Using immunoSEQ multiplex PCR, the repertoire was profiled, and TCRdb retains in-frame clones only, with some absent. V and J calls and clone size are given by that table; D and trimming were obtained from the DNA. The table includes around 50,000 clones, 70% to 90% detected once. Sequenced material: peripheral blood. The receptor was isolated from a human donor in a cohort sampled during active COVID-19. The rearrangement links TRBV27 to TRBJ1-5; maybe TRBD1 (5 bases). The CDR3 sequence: CASSLYSAGRNQPQHF. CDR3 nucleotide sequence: TGTGCCAGCAGTTTATACTCGGCAGGGCGGAATCAGCCCCAGCATTTT.